Listed below are T cell receptor beta chains from one sample, sequenced in a study of blood T cell repertoires in COVID-19. Data came from immunoSEQ multiplex PCR; TCRdb stores just in-frame clones and leaves some out. The data contain 130,000 to 150,000 clones, roughly 85% of them singletons. The sample comprised peripheral blood. The receptors originated from a man in his 60s with acute or convalescent COVID-19. The CDR3 runs from the conserved cysteine through the conserved F or W.

CDR3	V	J
CASSAGRGRGLGETQYF	TRBV2	TRBJ2-5
CASIRGLVQYF	TRBV6-5	TRBJ2-5
CASTQQSGNTIYF	TRBV6-6	TRBJ1-3
CASSSAGTLVYEQYF	TRBV6-2/TRBV6-3	TRBJ2-7
CASSLASVGVRQPQHF	TRBV7-2	TRBJ1-5
CASSQEARGNTEAFF	TRBV4-3	TRBJ1-1
CAWSDLLGGSPLHF	TRBV30	TRBJ1-6
CAIGPGGNEKLFF	TRBV10-3	TRBJ1-4
CASSPSTAGNEKLFF	TRBV19	TRBJ1-4
CASSRLGADYGYTF	TRBV3-1/TRBV3-2	TRBJ1-2
CASSLAGSYGYTF	TRBV27	TRBJ1-2
CASSQVADYQGYTF	TRBV4-1	TRBJ1-2
CASSLGTGGQPQHF	TRBV5-4	TRBJ1-5
CASWRENQPQHF	TRBV19	TRBJ1-5
CAGQTGNNQPQHF	TRBV28	TRBJ1-5
CASSQEVTAGYEQYF	TRBV4-1	TRBJ2-7
CASSLYSPTADGYTF	TRBV28	TRBJ1-2
CAWSSGTGGVQPQHF	TRBV30	TRBJ1-5
CASSYSLVSQHF	TRBV6-6	TRBJ1-5
CASSLDRPPNNSPLHF	TRBV5-1	TRBJ1-6
CASSQGDSSNQPQHF	TRBV4-2	TRBJ1-5
CASSEPSAGRTDTQYF	TRBV6-1	TRBJ2-3
CASSSSVNTEAFF	TRBV28	TRBJ1-1
CASSVMSSTDTQYF	TRBV9	TRBJ2-3
CASSLAGQVSYEQYF	TRBV27	TRBJ2-7
CASSSPTWEQYF	TRBV6-5	TRBJ2-7
CASSQGQVSMGGTEAFF	TRBV7-2	TRBJ1-1
CASSAGQGITDTQYF	TRBV9	TRBJ2-3
CASRPGPENSPLHF	TRBV6-5	TRBJ1-6
CASKELAGGSTGELFF	TRBV27	TRBJ2-2
CASSPGGGYTF	TRBV12-3/TRBV12-4	TRBJ1-2
CSVLAPQGTGELFF	TRBV29-1	TRBJ2-2
CASSQAASGVYNEQFF	TRBV14	TRBJ2-1
CASSSLTRDTDTQYF	TRBV5-1	TRBJ2-3
CASSVDEAGRGNTIYF	TRBV9	TRBJ1-3
CASSGTSGGYNEQFF	TRBV7-9	TRBJ2-1
CASSIGRRQGSSQHF	TRBV19	TRBJ1-5
CASSPPGLEGNTIYF	TRBV5-1	TRBJ1-3
CASSLSGTAAEAFF	TRBV18	TRBJ1-1
CASSFRQGTGMWGYYGYTF	TRBV28	TRBJ1-2
CASSQDQGLSYNEQFF	TRBV4-1	TRBJ2-1
CASSRDFPYEQYF	TRBV27	TRBJ2-7
CATSPRQGTDTQYF	TRBV24-1	TRBJ2-3
CAISESVQGVATNEKLFF	TRBV10-3	TRBJ1-4
CASSSAGGVSQPQAFF	TRBV28	TRBJ1-1
CASSLGIQVNTEAFF	TRBV5-8	TRBJ1-1
CASRPTGTTNEKLFF	TRBV7-2	TRBJ1-4
CASSHPGDDLYGYTF	TRBV4-2	TRBJ1-2